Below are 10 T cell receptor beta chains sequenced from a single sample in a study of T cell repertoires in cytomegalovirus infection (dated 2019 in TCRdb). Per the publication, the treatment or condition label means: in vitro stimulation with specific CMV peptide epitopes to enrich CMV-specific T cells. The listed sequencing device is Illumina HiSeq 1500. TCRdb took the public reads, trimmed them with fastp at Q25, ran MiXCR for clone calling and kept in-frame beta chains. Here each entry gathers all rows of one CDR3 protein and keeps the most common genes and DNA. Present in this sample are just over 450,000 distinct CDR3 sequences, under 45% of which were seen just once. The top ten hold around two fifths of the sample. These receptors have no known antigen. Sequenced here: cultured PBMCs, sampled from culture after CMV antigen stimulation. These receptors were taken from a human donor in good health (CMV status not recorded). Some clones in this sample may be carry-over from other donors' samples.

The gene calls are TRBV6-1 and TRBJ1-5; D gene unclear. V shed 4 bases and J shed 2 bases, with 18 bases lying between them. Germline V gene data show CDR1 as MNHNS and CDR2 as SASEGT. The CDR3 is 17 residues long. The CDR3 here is CASSGRRRTGRNQPQHF. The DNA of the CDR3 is TGTGCCAGCAGTGGGCGGAGGAGGACGGGCCGCAATCAGCCCCAGCATTTT.

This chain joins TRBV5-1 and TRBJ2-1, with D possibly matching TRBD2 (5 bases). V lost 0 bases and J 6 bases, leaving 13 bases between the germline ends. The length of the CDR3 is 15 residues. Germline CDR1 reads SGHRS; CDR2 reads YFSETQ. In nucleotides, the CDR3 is TGCGCCAGCAGCTTGGGTTCAGGAGGAGTCAATGAGCAGTTCTTC. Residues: CASSLGSGGVNEQFF.

The CDR3 loop is CATSGVAGNSYNEQFF. The CDR3 coding sequence is TGTGCCACCAGTGGCGTTGCGGGAAACTCCTACAATGAGCAGTTCTTC. J is TRBJ2-1 and V is TRBV24-1; perhaps TRBD2 as D (6 bases). Germline V lookup: CDR1 KGHDR, CDR2 SFDVKD. The CDR3 has 16 residues. With 5 bases removed from V and 0 bases from J, the gap between germline ends came to 13 bases.

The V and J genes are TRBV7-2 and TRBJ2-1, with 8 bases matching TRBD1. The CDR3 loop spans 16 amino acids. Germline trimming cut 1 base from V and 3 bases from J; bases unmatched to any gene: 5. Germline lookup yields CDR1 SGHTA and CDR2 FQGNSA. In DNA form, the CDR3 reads TGTGCCAGCAGCTTAGTTCAGGGGGCTTACTACAATGAGCAGTTCTTC. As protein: CASSLVQGAYYNEQFF.

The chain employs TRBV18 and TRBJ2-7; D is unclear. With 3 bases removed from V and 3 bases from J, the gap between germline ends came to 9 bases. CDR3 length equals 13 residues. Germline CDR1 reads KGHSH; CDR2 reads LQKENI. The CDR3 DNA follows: TGTGCCAGCTCACCGGGTAGTCTCTACGAGCAGTACTTC. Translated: CASSPGSLYEQYF.

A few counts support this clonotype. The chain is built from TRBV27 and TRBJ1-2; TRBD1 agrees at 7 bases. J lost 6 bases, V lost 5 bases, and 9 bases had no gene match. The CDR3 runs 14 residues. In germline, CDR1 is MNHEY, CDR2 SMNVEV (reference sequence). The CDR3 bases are TGTGCCAGCAGTCTGAGACAGGGTTGGAATGGCTACACCTTC. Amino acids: CASSLRQGWNGYTF.

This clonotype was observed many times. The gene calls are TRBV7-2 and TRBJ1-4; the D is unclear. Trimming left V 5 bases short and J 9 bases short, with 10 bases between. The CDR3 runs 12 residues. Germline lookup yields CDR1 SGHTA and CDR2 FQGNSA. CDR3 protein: CASSPGPQKLFF. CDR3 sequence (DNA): TGTGCCAGCAGCCCAGGACCCCAAAAACTGTTTTTT.

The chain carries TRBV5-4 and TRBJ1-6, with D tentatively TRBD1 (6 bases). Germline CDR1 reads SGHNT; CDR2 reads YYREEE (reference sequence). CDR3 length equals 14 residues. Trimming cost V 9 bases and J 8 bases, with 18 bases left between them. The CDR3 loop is CAMGPQGFDSPLHF. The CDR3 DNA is TGTGCCATGGGTCCCCAGGGGTTTGATTCACCCCTCCACTTT. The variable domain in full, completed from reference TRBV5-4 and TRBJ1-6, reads ETGVTQSPTHLIKTRGQQVTLRCSSQSGHNTVSWYQQALGQGPQFIFQYYREEENGRGNFPPRFSGLQFPNYSSELNVNALELDDSALYLCAMGPQGFDSPLHFGNGTRLTVT.

DNA of the CDR3: TGTGCCAGCAGTTGGACGACGAACTACGAGCAGTACTTC. Protein: CASSWTTNYEQYF. V gene TRBV6-6 combines with J gene TRBJ2-7; D gene uncertain. V lost 4 bases to trimming and J lost 3 bases, with 10 bases between them. This CDR3 is built from 13 residues. Germline CDR1 MNHNY, CDR2 SVGAGI (reference sequence).

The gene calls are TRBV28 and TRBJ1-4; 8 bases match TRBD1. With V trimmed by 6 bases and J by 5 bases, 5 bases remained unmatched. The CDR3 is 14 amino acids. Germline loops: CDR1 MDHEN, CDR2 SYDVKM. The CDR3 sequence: CASSRGQENEKLFF. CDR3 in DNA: TGTGCCAGCAGCCGGGGACAGGAAAATGAAAAACTGTTTTTT.